In this sample, the clone carrying this T cell receptor (beta chain) turned up many times. Its matching antigen is unknown. The data belong to a study of T cells in Graves' hyperthyroidism and ophthalmopathy. Study-wide results and limits: The model anticipated ophthalmopathy a median about six months pre-onset. Among clonotypes expanded in thyroid above 0.001, most were also found in blood. From stable hyperthyroidism, ophthalmopathy was set apart by a 13 V-J model.

Amplified TCR beta CDR3 regions came from RNA transcripts. First-round RT-PCR targeting the TCR CDR3 was performed with the HTBI primer set. TCRdb independently ran MiXCR on the multiplex PCR reads; one entry per CDR3 protein. The data contain roughly 280,000 distinct CDR3 sequences, 15% to 20% of them singletons. Germline assignment: CDR1 MNHEY and CDR2 SMNVEV (reference sequence). The CDR3 has 14 residues. Deletions cut 6 bases from V and 3 bases from J, with 12 bases between. Fresh peripheral blood, approximately 9.6 ml, yielded the PBMCs. This rearrangement joins TRBV27 to TRBJ1-5, with D perhaps TRBD1 (5 bases). The receptor was isolated from a woman aged 55-69 years with Graves' ophthalmopathy. The source material was blood. CDR3 DNA: TGTGCCAGCAGCTCAGGGCTATACAATCAGCCCCAGCATTTT. As protein: CASSSGLYNQPQHF.